The 28 T cell receptor beta chains below were found in one sample sequenced in a study of T-cell reconstitution after alpha-beta-depleted transplantation in children. Researchers prepared the TCRbeta library using unique molecular identifiers, the study reports. A single record per CDR3 protein comes from TCRdb applying MiXCR to the PCR reads. The data contain 120,000 or so distinct CDR3 sequences, 23% of them singletons. This specimen consisted of PBMCs, mostly from graft donor cells, obtained 180 days after TCRalphabeta/CD19-depleted stem cell transplant. Receptors were obtained from a male patient under 10 years old who had a stem cell transplant for chronic granulomatous disease, so the T cells may come from the graft donor.

This clonotype was detected many times. This sequence joins TRBV25-1 and TRBJ2-2; D unclear. Trimming left V 1 base short and J 0 bases short, with 12 bases between. Germline CDR1 and CDR2: MGHDK and SYGVNS. This CDR3 is 17 amino acids long. CDR3 loop: CASSEWIGGANTGELFF. The CDR3 DNA is TGTGCCAGCAGTGAATGGATTGGCGGCGCGAACACCGGGGAGCTGTTTTTT.

This clonotype was seen a few times. This chain connects TRBV12-3 or TRBV12-4 to TRBJ2-5; 9 bases align to TRBD1. CDR3 size: 14 residues. Trimming cost V 3 bases and J 5 bases; bases outside gene matches: 4. CDR3 amino acids: CASSFGQGTETQYF. As DNA, the CDR3 is TGTGCCAGCAGTTTTGGACAGGGGACGGAGACCCAGTACTTC.

This clonotype has ten or more counts. The rearrangement uses TRBV6-5 and TRBJ2-1, with unresolved D. The CDR3 runs 14 residues. Between the trimmed V and J ends, which lost 0 bases and 2 bases, there was a span of 5 bases. Germline V lookup: CDR1 MNHEY, CDR2 SVGAGI. CDR3 sequence: CASSYSDTYNEQFF. The CDR3 bases are TGTGCCAGCAGTTACTCGGATACCTACAATGAGCAGTTCTTC.

J is TRBJ2-1 and V is TRBV12-3 or TRBV12-4; 12 bases align to TRBD2. The ends lost 8 bases at V and 4 bases at J; junction bases unmatched: 15. CDR3 length equals 18 residues. The CDR3: CASLRGTSGPLFYNEQFF. The CDR3 DNA follows: TGTGCCAGCCTTAGAGGGACTAGCGGGCCCTTATTTTACAATGAGCAGTTCTTC.

The chain links TRBV29-1 to TRBJ2-5; D unresolved. CDR3 length: 14 residues. Germline V gene lookup returns CDR1 SQVTM and CDR2 ANQGSEA. V was pared by 0 bases and J by 0 bases, with 8 bases between. The CDR3 reads CSVEDQMDQETQYF. The CDR3 coding sequence is TGCAGCGTTGAAGATCAAATGGACCAAGAGACCCAGTACTTC.

This clonotype was found a few times. The CDR3 protein is CASKVGQGNNEQFF. CDR3 bases: TGTGCCAGCAAAGTGGGACAGGGCAACAATGAGCAGTTCTTC. The V call is TRBV12-3 or TRBV12-4, the J call TRBJ2-1, with 9 bases aligning to TRBD1. The length of the CDR3 is 14 residues. V lost 7 bases and J lost 5; bases outside the gene matches: 6.

A word on this clonotype: Since a much larger clone is just one base distant, this may be a read error. The CDR3 does not end in the conserved phenylalanine or tryptophan, so this is likely a read error. The chain joins TRBV4-3 to TRBJ2-5, with D uncertain. V was pared by 0 bases and J by 0 bases, with 8 bases between. Germline assignment: CDR1 LGHNA and CDR2 YSLEER. The CDR3 runs to 15 residues. The CDR3 nucleotides are TGCGCCAGCAGCCAAGATGAGGCAGACCAAGAGACCCAGTACCTC. It translates to CASSQDEADQETQYL.

This rearrangement joins TRBV20-1 to TRBJ1-1; D is ambiguous. Trimming stripped 8 bases from V and 1 base from J, with 8 bases between. Germline V gives CDR1 DFQATT, CDR2 SNEGSKA (reference sequence). This CDR3 spans 11 amino acids. CDR3 region: CSSQRNTEAFF. The CDR3 nucleotides are TGCAGTTCCCAGAGGAACACTGAAGCTTTCTTT.

This sequence joins TRBV29-1 and TRBJ2-5, with D tentatively TRBD1 (6 bases). V was clipped by 6 bases and J by 4 bases, with 18 bases between them. The V gene's germline CDR1 is SQVTM and CDR2 ANQGSEA. This CDR3 is 14 amino acids long. CDR3 in amino acids: CSVGYRVPPETQYF. In DNA, the CDR3 is TGCAGCGTGGGTTACAGGGTCCCCCCAGAGACCCAGTACTTC.

This clonotype came up a few times. The rearrangement links TRBV29-1 to TRBJ2-3; D might be TRBD1 (5 bases). This CDR3 comprises 13 residues. Germline loops: CDR1 SQVTM, CDR2 ANQGSEA. Trimming took 6 bases from V and 7 from J, leaving 17 bases between them. The CDR3 DNA is TGCAGCGTAGGGAACAGGAACACGTATACGCAGTATTTT. It codes for CSVGNRNTYTQYF.

This chain uses TRBV4-3 with TRBJ2-1, with a tentative D call TRBD2 (5 bases). The CDR3 has 14 amino acids. Germline V CDR1 and CDR2: LGHNA, YSLEER. V was shortened by 0 bases and J by 9 bases, with 12 bases between the two germline ends. The CDR3 bases are TGCGCCAGCAGCCAAGAAGCTGATGGAGGTGAGCAGTTCTTC. This sequence encodes CASSQEADGGEQFF.

This clonotype came up many times. The chain couples TRBV27 to TRBJ1-2, with 11 positions matching TRBD1. Germline CDR1 is MNHEY and CDR2 is SMNVEV (reference sequence). V lost 5 bases to trimming and J lost 3 bases; unmatched junction nucleotides: 11. The CDR3 has 17 residues. The CDR3 reads CASSPVRTGGVDYGYTF. DNA of the CDR3: TGTGCCAGCAGTCCGGTTAGGACAGGGGGCGTTGACTATGGCTACACCTTC.

The J gene is TRBJ2-5, the V gene TRBV20-1, with D tentatively TRBD2 (6 bases). The CDR3 contains 13 residues. The ends were cut back, 6 bases at V and 5 bases at J, with 16 bases in the middle. Germline CDR1 is DFQATT and CDR2 is SNEGSKA (reference sequence). Here the CDR3 DNA reads TGCAGTGCCGCTAAAGCGGGTCGGGAGACCCAGTACTTC. Translating gives CSAAKAGRETQYF.

This clonotype has at least ten counts. The V gene is TRBV18, the J gene TRBJ1-4; weak D call: TRBD1 (6 bases). V dropped 2 bases and J dropped 8 bases, with 18 bases sitting between them. The CDR3 is made up of 16 amino acids. In germline, CDR1 is KGHSH, CDR2 LQKENI. The CDR3 bases are TGTGCCAGCTCACCATCCGGGGGCCCATCAGGGGAAAAACTGTTTTTT. Its translation: CASSPSGGPSGEKLFF.

Ten or more counts support this clonotype. The rearrangement joins TRBV4-3 to TRBJ2-2, with D maybe TRBD2 (5 bases). Germline lookup yields CDR1 LGHNA and CDR2 YSLEER. The CDR3 is made up of 16 amino acids. V shed 0 bases and J shed 6 bases, with 14 bases lying between them. DNA for the CDR3: TGCGCCAGCAGCCAAGATGGTCGAGGGTTTGCCGGGGAGCTGTTTTTT. Translating it yields CASSQDGRGFAGELFF.

This clonotype was seen a few times. The chain couples TRBV15 to TRBJ2-7; tentatively, D is TRBD2 (5 bases). Germline values: CDR1 LNHNV, CDR2 YYDKDF (reference sequence). Trimming cost V 5 bases and J 7 bases, with 15 bases left between them. This CDR3 is built from 13 residues. The CDR3 DNA sequence: TGTGCCACCAGCTATGGGATAGCGTGGGAGCAGTACTTC. This codes for CATSYGIAWEQYF.

This clonotype was detected a few times. The rearrangement uses TRBV11-1 and TRBJ1-1; unclear D gene. CDR3 length: 14 residues. CDR1 and CDR2 from the germline V gene are SGHAT and FQDESV (reference sequence). Trimming cost V 2 bases and J 1 base, with 8 bases left between them. The CDR3 is CASSLFARNTEAFF. The CDR3 coding sequence is TGTGCCAGCAGCTTATTCGCACGGAACACTGAAGCTTTCTTT.

This clonotype was seen more than once but under ten times. The chain links TRBV7-9 to TRBJ2-7, with a tentative D call TRBD1 (5 bases). Trimming stripped 8 bases from V and 1 base from J, with 12 bases between. Germline V lookup: CDR1 SEHNR, CDR2 FQNEAQ (reference sequence). This CDR3 contains 13 residues. The CDR3 sequence is CASARQPSYEQYF. As DNA, the CDR3 is TGTGCCAGCGCGAGACAGCCGTCCTACGAGCAGTACTTC.

This clonotype was observed a few times. The chain couples TRBV12-3 or TRBV12-4 to TRBJ1-4; no reliable D call. V was shortened by 1 base and J by 8 bases, with 11 bases between the two germline ends. CDR3 size: 14 residues. The CDR3 DNA sequence: TGTGCCAGCAGTTTAGACGGGTGGGTCGAAAAACTGTTTTTT. Translated: CASSLDGWVEKLFF.

This clonotype was observed a single time. This chain links TRBV10-3 with TRBJ2-1, with D perhaps matching TRBD2 (6 bases). Germline CDR1 ENHRY, CDR2 SYGVKD. The V end lost 7 bases, the J end lost 6 bases, and 13 bases lay between the germline ends. The CDR3 runs 13 residues. This CDR3 is CAIMSGTGNEQFF. DNA for the CDR3: TGTGCCATCATGTCAGGGACTGGCAATGAGCAGTTCTTC.

This chain uses TRBV6-5 with TRBJ1-2; unclear D gene. Germline assignment: CDR1 MNHEY and CDR2 SVGAGI. The CDR3 is 14 amino acids. V gave up 2 bases and J gave up 0 bases, with 7 bases separating them. DNA for the CDR3: TGTGCCAGCAGTTACGGGGTATCTAACTATGGCTACACCTTC. It is translated as CASSYGVSNYGYTF.

V is TRBV4-2 and J is TRBJ1-4, with a possible D match to TRBD1 (6 bases). Trimming stripped 4 bases from V and 8 bases from J, with 14 bases between. CDR3 length: 14 residues. From germline, CDR1 is LGHNA and CDR2 YNFKEQ. The CDR3 bases are TGTGCCAGCAGCCCCGGGCTGGGGGGCGAAAAACTGTTTTTT. This codes for CASSPGLGGEKLFF.

This clonotype was seen repeatedly, ten times or more. V is TRBV15 and J is TRBJ2-1; 9 bases map to TRBD1. The CDR3 loop spans 16 amino acids. In germline, CDR1 is LNHNV, CDR2 YYDKDF (reference sequence). The V segment lost 4 bases and the J segment 3 bases; nucleotides outside the gene matches: 7. CDR3 in amino acids: CATSNKRQGDYNEQFF. The CDR3 DNA sequence: TGTGCCACCAGCAATAAACGACAGGGGGACTACAATGAGCAGTTCTTC.

The rearrangement uses TRBV28 and TRBJ2-1, with TRBD1 matching over 9 bases. Per germline, CDR1 MDHEN and CDR2 SYDVKM. The trim removed 5 bases at V and 8 bases at J, leaving 7 bases unmatched. CDR3 length equals 14 residues. For the CDR3, the DNA is TGTGCCAGCAGTCCATTAACAGGGGGCGATGAGCAGTTCTTC. Protein: CASSPLTGGDEQFF.

The chain employs TRBV7-6 and TRBJ2-7; TRBD1 aligns across 7 bases. The CDR3 loop spans 14 amino acids. CDR1 is SGHVS, CDR2 FNYEAQ, per germline. V lost 2 bases and J lost 2; bases outside the gene matches: 3. CDR3 nucleotides: TGTGCCAGCAGCTTAACTGACAGGGCCTACGAGCAGTACTTC. It specifies CASSLTDRAYEQYF.

This clonotype was seen more than once but under ten times. The V gene is TRBV12-3 or TRBV12-4, the J gene TRBJ2-7; perhaps TRBD2 as D (5 bases). The CDR3 covers 14 residues. Trimming shortened V by 6 bases and J by 1 base, and 13 bases separated the two germline ends. CDR3 residues: CASSWGVGSYEQYF. DNA of the CDR3: TGTGCCAGCAGCTGGGGAGTGGGATCCTACGAGCAGTACTTC.

This clonotype has at least ten counts. This sequence joins TRBV18 and TRBJ1-4; D is unclear. The CDR3 extends over 13 amino acids. Germline-derived CDR1 and CDR2 are KGHSH and LQKENI. Trimming cost V 2 bases and J 7 bases, with 8 bases left between them. The DNA for the CDR3 is TGTGCCAGCTCACCATCATCACGTGAAAAACTGTTTTTT. It specifies CASSPSSREKLFF. The whole variable domain, remainder taken from reference TRBV18 and TRBJ1-4, is NAGVMQNPRHLVRRRGQEARLRCSPMKGHSHVYWYRQLPEEGLKFMVYLQKENIIDESGMPKERFSAEFPKEGPSILRIQQVVRGDSAAYFCASSPSSREKLFFGSGTQLSVL.

This clonotype was found many times. CDR3 in DNA: TGTGCCAGTGGGGACGGCCCCTACGAGCAGTACTTC. Protein sequence: CASGDGPYEQYF. This chain connects TRBV27 to TRBJ2-7; perhaps D is TRBD1 or TRBD2 (5 bases each). The CDR3 length is 12 residues. From germline, CDR1 is MNHEY and CDR2 SMNVEV (reference sequence). The V end lost 9 bases, the J end lost 2 bases, and 11 bases lay between the germline ends.